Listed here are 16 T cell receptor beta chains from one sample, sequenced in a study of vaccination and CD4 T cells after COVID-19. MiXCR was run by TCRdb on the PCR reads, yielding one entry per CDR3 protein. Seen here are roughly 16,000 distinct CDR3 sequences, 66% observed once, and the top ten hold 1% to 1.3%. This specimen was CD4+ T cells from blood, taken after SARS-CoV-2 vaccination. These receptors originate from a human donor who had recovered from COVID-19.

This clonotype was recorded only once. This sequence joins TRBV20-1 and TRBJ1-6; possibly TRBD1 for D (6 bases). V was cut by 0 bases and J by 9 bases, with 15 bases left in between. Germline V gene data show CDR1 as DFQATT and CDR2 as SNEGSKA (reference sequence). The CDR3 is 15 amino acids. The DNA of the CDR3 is TGCAGTGCTAGAGATCGGGACACTTGGGCTTCACCCCTCCACTTT. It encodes CSARDRDTWASPLHF.

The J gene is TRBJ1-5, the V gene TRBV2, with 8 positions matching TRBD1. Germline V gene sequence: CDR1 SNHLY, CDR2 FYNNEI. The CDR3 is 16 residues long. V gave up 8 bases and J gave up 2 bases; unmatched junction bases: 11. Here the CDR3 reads CASEDRVGGGNQPQHF. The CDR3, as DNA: TGTGCCAGCGAGGACAGGGTAGGAGGCGGCAATCAGCCCCAGCATTTT.

CDR3 coding DNA: TGTGCCAGTAGTATTTCAGAACGTCAGCCCCAGCATTTT. Amino acid sequence: CASSISERQPQHF. The rearrangement joins TRBV19 to TRBJ1-5; D is unresolved. The CDR3 spans 13 residues. CDR1 LNHDA and CDR2 SQIVND come from the germline V gene (reference sequence). V lost 3 bases to trimming and J lost 6 bases, with 9 bases between them.

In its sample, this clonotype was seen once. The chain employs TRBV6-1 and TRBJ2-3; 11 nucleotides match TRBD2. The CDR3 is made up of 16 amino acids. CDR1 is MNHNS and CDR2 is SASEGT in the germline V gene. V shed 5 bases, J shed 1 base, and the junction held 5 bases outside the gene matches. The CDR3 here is CASSKLAGGGTDTQYF. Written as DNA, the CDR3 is TGTGCCAGCAGTAAGCTAGCGGGAGGTGGCACAGATACGCAGTATTTT.

The CDR3 DNA reads TGTGCCAGCAGTTTATCGAGGGGTGTTTACGAGCAGTACTTC. It codes for CASSLSRGVYEQYF. The chain has TRBV27 and TRBJ2-7, with D perhaps being TRBD1 or TRBD2 (5 bases each). Trimming pared 0 bases from V and 4 bases from J, leaving 10 bases between. CDR1 is MNHEY and CDR2 is SMNVEV in the germline V gene (reference sequence). The CDR3 loop spans 14 amino acids.

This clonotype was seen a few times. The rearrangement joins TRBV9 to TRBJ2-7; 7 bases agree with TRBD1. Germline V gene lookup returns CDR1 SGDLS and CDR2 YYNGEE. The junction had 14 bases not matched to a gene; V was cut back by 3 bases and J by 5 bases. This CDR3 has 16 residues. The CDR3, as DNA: TGTGCCAGCAGCGATAAAAAGACAGGGTTTATTCACGAGCAGTACTTC. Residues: CASSDKKTGFIHEQYF. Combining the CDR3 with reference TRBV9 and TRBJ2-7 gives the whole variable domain DSGVTQTPKHLITATGQRVTLRCSPRSGDLSVYWYQQSLDQGLQFLIQYYNGEERAKGNILERFSAQQFPDLHSELNLSSLELGDSALYFCASSDKKTGFIHEQYFGPGTRLTVT.

The chain's CDR3 is CADRGRSTDTQYF. The CDR3 DNA sequence: TGTGCCGACAGGGGGCGAAGCACAGATACGCAGTATTTT. The gene calls are TRBV2 and TRBJ2-3; 10 nucleotides align to TRBD1. Trimming cost V 11 bases and J 0 bases; bases outside gene matches: 2. The CDR3 runs to 13 residues. CDR1 and CDR2 from the germline V gene are SNHLY and FYNNEI.

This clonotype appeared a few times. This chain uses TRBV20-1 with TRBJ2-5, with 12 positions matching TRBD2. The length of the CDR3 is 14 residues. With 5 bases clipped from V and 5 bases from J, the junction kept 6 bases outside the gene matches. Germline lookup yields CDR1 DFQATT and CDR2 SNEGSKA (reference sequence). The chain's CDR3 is CSAASGREWETQYF. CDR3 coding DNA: TGCAGTGCTGCTAGCGGGAGGGAATGGGAGACCCAGTACTTC.

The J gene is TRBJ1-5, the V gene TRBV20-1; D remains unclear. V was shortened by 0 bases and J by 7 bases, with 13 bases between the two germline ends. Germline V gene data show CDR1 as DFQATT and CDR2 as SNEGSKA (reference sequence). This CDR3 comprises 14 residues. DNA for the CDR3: TGCAGTGCTAGAGATCTGAGGAGTGGACAGCCCCAGCATTTT. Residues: CSARDLRSGQPQHF.

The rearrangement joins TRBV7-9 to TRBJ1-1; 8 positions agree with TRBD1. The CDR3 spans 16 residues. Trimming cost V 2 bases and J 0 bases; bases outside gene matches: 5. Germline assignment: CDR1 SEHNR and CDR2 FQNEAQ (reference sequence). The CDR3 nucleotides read TGTGCCAGCAGCTTACCCCGACAGGGGCTGAACACTGAAGCTTTCTTT. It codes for CASSLPRQGLNTEAFF.

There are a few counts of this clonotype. The DNA of the CDR3 is TGTGCCAGCGAACAAGGGAAGTTTACCCCCACAGATACGCAGTATTTT. Protein: CASEQGKFTPTDTQYF. The chain uses TRBV2 and TRBJ2-3, with D hard to call. The CDR3 is made up of 16 amino acids. Germline V gene lookup returns CDR1 SNHLY and CDR2 FYNNEI. The V end lost 8 bases, the J end lost 2 bases, and 20 bases lay between the germline ends.

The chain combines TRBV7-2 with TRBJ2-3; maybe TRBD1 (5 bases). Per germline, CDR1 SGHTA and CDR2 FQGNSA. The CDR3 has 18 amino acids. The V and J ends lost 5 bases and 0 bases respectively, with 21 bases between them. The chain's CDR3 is CASSLGVWRSASTDTQYF. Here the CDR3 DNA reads TGTGCCAGCAGCCTAGGGGTATGGCGGAGCGCTAGCACAGATACGCAGTATTTT.

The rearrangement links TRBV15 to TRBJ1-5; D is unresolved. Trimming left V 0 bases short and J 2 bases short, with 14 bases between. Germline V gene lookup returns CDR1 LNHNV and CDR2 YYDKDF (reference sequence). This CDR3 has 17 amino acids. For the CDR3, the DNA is TGTGCCACCAGCAGAGATTTAATCCGGATGGGCAATCAGCCCCAGCATTTT. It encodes CATSRDLIRMGNQPQHF.

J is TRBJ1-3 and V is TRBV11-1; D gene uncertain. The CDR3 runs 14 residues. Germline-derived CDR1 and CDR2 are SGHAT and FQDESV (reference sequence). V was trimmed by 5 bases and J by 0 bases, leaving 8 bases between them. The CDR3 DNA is TGTGCCAGCAGCAGCGGGGACTCTGGAAACACCATATATTTT. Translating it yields CASSSGDSGNTIYF. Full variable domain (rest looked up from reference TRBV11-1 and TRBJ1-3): EAEVAQSPRYKITEKSQAVAFWCDPISGHATLYWYRQILGQGPELLVQFQDESVVDDSQLPKDRFSAERLKGVDSTLKIQPAELGDSAMYLCASSSGDSGNTIYFGEGSWLTVV.

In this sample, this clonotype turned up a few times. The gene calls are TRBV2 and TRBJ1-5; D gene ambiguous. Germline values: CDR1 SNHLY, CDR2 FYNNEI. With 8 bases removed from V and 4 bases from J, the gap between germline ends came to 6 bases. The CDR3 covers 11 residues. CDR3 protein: CASGQNQPQHF. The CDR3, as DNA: TGTGCCAGCGGGCAGAATCAGCCCCAGCATTTT.

CDR3 nucleotides: TGTGCCAGCAGTTTACCCCCCGGACAGGGAAACTATGGCTACACCTTC. Amino acids: CASSLPPGQGNYGYTF. The V call is TRBV28, the J call TRBJ1-2, with TRBD1 matching over 8 bases. Germline V gene lookup returns CDR1 MDHEN and CDR2 SYDVKM. The CDR3 spans 16 residues. J was trimmed by 2 bases and V by 2 bases; bases with no gene match: 7.